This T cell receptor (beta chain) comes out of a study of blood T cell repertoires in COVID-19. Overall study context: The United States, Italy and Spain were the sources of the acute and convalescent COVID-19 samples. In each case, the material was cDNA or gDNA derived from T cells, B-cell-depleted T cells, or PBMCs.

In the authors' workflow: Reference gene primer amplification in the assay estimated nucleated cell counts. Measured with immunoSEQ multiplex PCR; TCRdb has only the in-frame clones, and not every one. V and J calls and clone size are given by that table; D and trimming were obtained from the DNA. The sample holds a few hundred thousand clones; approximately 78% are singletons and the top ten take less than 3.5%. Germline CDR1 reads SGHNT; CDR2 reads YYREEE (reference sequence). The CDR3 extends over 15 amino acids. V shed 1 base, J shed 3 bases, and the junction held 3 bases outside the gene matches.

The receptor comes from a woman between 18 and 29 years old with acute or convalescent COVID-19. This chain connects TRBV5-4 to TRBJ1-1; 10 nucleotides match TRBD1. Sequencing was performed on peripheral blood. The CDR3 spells CASSLMGQGYTEAFF. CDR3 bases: TGTGCCAGCAGCTTGATGGGACAGGGGTACACTGAAGCTTTCTTT.